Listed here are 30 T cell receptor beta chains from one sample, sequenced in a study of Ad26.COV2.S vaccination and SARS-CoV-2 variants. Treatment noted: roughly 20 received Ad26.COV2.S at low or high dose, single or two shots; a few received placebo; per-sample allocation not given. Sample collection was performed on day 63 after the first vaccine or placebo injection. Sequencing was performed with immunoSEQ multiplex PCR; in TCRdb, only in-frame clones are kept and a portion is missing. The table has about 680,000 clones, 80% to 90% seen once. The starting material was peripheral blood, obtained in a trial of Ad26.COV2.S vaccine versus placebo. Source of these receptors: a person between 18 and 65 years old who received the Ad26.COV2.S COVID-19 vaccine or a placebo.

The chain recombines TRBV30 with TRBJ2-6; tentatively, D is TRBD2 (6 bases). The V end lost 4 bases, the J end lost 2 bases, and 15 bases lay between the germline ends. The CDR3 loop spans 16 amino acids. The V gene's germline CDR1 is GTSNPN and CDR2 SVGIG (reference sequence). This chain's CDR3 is CAWIKRTNPGANVLTF. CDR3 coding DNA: TGTGCCTGGATTAAAAGGACTAACCCTGGGGCCAACGTCCTGACTTTC.

The CDR3 loop is CASRHDRNYEQYF. CDR3 nucleotides: TGTGCCAGCAGACATGACAGAAACTACGAGCAGTACTTC. This rearrangement joins TRBV7-9 to TRBJ2-7, with a possible D match to TRBD1 (5 bases). Trimming removed 6 bases from V and 3 bases from J, with 12 bases in between. Germline CDR1 reads SEHNR; CDR2 reads FQNEAQ (reference sequence). The CDR3 extends over 13 amino acids.

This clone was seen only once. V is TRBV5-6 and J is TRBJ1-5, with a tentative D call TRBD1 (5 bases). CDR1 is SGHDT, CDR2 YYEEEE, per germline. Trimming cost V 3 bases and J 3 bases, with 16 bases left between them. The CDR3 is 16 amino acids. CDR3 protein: CASSSRWGSDNQPQHF. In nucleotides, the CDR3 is TGTGCCAGCAGCTCCCGGTGGGGCAGCGACAATCAGCCCCAGCATTTT.

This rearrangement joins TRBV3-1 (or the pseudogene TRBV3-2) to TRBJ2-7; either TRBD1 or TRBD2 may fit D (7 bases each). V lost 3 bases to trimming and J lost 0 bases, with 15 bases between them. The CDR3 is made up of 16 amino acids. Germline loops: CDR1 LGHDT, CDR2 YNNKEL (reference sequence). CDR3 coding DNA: TGTGCCAGCAGCCAGGAAGGGGGCGGGGGCTCCTACGAGCAGTACTTC. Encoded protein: CASSQEGGGGSYEQYF.

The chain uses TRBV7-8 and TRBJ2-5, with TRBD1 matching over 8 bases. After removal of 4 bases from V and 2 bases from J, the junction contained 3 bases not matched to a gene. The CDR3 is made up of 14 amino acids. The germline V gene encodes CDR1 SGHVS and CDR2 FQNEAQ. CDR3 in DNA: TGTGCCAGCAGCTCCAGGGGGCTTCAAGAGACCCAGTACTTC. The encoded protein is CASSSRGLQETQYF.

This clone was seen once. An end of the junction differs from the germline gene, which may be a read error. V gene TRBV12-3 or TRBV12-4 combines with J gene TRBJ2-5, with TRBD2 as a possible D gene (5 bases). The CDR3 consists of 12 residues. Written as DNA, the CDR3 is TGTGCCAGCAGTCTAGCACCCGAGACCCAGTACTTC. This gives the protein CASSLAPETQYF.

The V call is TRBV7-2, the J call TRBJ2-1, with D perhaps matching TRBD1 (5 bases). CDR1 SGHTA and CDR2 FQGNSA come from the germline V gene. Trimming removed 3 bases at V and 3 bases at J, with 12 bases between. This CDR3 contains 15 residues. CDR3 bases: TGTGCCAGCAGCTTTAGTCAGGGCCTCTACAATGAGCAGTTCTTC. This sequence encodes CASSFSQGLYNEQFF.

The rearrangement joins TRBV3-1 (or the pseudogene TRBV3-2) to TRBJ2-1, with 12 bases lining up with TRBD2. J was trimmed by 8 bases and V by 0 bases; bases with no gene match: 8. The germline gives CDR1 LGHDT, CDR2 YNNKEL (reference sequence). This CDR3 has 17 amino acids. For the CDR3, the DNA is TGTGCCAGCAGCCAAGATTCCCCGGGACTAGCGGGTCATGAGCAGTTCTTC. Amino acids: CASSQDSPGLAGHEQFF.

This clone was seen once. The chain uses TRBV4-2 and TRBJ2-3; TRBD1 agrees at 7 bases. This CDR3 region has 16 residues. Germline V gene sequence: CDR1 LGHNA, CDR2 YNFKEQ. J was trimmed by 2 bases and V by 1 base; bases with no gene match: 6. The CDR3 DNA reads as TGTGCCAGCAGCCAAGGGCAGGACAGGTCCACAGATACGCAGTATTTT. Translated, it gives CASSQGQDRSTDTQYF.

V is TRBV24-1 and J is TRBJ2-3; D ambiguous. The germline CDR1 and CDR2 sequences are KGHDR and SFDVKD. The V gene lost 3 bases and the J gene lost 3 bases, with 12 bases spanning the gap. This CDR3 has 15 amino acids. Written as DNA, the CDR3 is TGTGCCACCAGTGATCGGCTACCTGGGACAGATACGCAGTATTTT. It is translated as CATSDRLPGTDTQYF.

CDR3 region: CASRVGTGGGTGELFF. CDR3 DNA: TGTGCCAGCAGGGTCGGGACAGGGGGGGGCACCGGGGAGCTGTTTTTT. The J gene is TRBJ2-2, the V gene TRBV27, with 11 nucleotides matching TRBD1. This CDR3 has 16 amino acids. Trimming at V came to 6 bases and at J to 4 bases, leaving 7 bases not matched to a gene. Germline CDR1 is MNHEY and CDR2 is SMNVEV (reference sequence).

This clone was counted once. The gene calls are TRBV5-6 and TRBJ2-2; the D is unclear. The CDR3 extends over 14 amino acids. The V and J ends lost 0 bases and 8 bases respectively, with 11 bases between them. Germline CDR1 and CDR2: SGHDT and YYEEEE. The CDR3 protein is CASSLGEMVGELFF. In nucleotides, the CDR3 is TGTGCCAGCAGCTTGGGAGAGATGGTTGGGGAGCTGTTTTTT.

The CDR3 spells CASSFGWYNEQFF. In DNA form, the CDR3 reads TGTGCCAGCAGCTTCGGCTGGTACAATGAGCAGTTCTTC. The rearrangement links TRBV7-9 to TRBJ2-1; D gene unclear. There are 13 residues in the CDR3. The germline gives CDR1 SEHNR, CDR2 FQNEAQ (reference sequence). Trimming stripped 3 bases from V and 4 bases from J, with 7 bases between.

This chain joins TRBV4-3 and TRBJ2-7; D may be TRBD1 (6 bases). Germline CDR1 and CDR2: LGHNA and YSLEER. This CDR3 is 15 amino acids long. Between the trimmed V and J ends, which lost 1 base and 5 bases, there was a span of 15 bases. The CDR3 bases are TGCGCCAGCAGCCAAGGACAGGCGCCGTGGGACGAGCAGTACTTC. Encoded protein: CASSQGQAPWDEQYF.

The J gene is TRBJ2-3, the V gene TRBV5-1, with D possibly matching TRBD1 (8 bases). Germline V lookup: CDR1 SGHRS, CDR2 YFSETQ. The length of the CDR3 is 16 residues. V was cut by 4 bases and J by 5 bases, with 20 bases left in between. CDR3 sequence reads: CASSLVGTGGGDTQYF. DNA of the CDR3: TGCGCCAGCAGCCTAGTCGGGACAGGCGGGGGAGATACGCAGTATTTT.

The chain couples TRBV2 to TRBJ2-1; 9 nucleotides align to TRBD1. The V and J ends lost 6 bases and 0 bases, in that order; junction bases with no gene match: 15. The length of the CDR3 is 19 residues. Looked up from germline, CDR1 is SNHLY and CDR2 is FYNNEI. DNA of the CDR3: TGTGCCAGCAGGGGCCTGGGACCCGGGACAGGGAGCTCCTACAATGAGCAGTTCTTC. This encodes CASRGLGPGTGSSYNEQFF.

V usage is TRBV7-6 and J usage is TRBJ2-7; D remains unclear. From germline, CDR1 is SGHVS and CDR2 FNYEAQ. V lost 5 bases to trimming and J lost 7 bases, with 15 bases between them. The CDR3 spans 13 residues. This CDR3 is CASSARTAQEQYF. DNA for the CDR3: TGTGCCAGCAGCGCCAGGACGGCGCAAGAGCAGTACTTC.

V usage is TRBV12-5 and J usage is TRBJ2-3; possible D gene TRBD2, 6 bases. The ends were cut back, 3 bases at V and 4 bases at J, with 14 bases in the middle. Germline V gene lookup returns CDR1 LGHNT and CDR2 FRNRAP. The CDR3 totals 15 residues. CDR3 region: CASGLAAGRPDTQYF. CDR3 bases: TGTGCTAGTGGTTTAGCTGCGGGGCGCCCAGATACGCAGTATTTT.

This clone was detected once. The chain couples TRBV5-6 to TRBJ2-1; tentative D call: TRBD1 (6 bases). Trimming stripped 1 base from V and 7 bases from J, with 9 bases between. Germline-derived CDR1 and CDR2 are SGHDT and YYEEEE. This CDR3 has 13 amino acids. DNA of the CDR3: TGTGCCAGCAGCTTGTGGCAGGGGAATGAGCAGTTCTTC. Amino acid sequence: CASSLWQGNEQFF.

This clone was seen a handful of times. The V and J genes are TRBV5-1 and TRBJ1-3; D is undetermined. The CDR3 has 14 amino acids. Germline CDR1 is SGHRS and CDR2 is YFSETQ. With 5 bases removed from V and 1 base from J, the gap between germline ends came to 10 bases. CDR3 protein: CASSSGISGNTIYF. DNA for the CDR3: TGCGCCAGCAGTAGTGGCATTTCTGGAAACACCATATATTTT.

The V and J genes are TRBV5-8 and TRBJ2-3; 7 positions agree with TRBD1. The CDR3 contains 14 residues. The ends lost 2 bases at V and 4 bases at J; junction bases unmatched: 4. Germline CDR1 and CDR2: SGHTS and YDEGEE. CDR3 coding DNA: TGTGCCAGCAGCTTACGACAGGGAGCAGATACGCAGTATTTT. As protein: CASSLRQGADTQYF.

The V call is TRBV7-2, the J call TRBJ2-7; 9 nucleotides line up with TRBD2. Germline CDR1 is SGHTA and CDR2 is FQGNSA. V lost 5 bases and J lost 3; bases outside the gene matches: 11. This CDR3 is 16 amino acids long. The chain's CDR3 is CASSPDGGGGYYEQYF. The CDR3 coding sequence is TGTGCCAGCAGCCCAGATGGCGGGGGGGGTTACTACGAGCAGTACTTC.

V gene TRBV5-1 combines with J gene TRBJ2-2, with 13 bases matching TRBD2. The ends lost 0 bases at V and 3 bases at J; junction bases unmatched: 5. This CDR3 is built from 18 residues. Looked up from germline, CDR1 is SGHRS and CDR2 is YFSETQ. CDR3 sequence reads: CASSLGTSGSGDTGELFF. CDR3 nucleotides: TGCGCCAGCAGCTTGGGGACTAGCGGGAGTGGGGACACCGGGGAGCTGTTTTTT.

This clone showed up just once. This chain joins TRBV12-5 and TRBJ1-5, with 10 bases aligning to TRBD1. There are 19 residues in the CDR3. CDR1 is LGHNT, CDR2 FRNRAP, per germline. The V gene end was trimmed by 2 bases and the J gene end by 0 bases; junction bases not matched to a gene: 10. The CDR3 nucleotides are TGTGCTAGTGGTTTGACTACCGGGACAGGGGTTTATAGCAATCAGCCCCAGCATTTT. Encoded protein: CASGLTTGTGVYSNQPQHF.

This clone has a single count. CDR3 sequence reads: CASSRTSGGNEQFF. DNA of the CDR3: TGTGCCAGCAGTCGGACTAGCGGGGGCAATGAGCAGTTCTTC. V and J are TRBV6-6 and TRBJ2-1; 13 bases map to TRBD2. Germline CDR1 MNHNY, CDR2 SVGAGI (reference sequence). CDR3 length: 14 residues. Unmatched junction bases numbered 1, after V lost 5 bases and J lost 6 bases.

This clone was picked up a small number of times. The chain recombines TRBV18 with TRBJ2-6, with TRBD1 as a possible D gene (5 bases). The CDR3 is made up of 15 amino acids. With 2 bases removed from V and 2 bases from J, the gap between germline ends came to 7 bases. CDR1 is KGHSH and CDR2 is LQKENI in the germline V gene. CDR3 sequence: CASSPETAGANVLTF. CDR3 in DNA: TGTGCCAGCTCACCAGAGACAGCTGGGGCCAACGTCCTGACTTTC. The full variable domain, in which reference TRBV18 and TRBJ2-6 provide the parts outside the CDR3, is NAGVMQNPRHLVRRRGQEARLRCSPMKGHSHVYWYRQLPEEGLKFMVYLQKENIIDESGMPKERFSAEFPKEGPSILRIQQVVRGDSAAYFCASSPETAGANVLTFGAGSRLTVL.

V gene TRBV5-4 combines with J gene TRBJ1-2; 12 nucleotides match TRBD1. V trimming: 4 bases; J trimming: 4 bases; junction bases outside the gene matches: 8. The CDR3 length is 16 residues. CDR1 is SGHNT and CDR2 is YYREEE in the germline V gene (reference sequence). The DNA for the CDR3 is TGTGCCAGCAGCCCGGGACAGGGGGCCCAAGGCTATGGCTACACCTTC. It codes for CASSPGQGAQGYGYTF.

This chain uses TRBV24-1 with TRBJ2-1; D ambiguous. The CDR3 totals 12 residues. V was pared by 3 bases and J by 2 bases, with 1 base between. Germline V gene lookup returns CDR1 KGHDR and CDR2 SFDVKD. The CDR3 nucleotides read TGTGCCACCAGTGATACCTACAATGAGCAGTTCTTC. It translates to CATSDTYNEQFF.

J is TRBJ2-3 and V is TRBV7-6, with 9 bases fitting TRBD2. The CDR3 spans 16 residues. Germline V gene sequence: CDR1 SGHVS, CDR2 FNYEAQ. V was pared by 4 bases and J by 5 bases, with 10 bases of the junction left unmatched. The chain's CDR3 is CASSSEVAGAKDTQYF. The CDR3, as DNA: TGTGCCAGCAGCTCAGAAGTAGCGGGGGCAAAAGATACGCAGTATTTT.

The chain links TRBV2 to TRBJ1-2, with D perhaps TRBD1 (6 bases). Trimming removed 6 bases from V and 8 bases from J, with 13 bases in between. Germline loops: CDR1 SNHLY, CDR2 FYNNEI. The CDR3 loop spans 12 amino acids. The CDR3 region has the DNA TGTGCCAGCAGCACACAGGGAGGCGGCTACACCTTC. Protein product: CASSTQGGGYTF.